The 5 T cell receptor beta chains reported below all come from one sample, sequenced in a study of cytomegalovirus exposure and HLA in healthy donors. The PCR was carried out with 60 Vbeta primers and 13 Jbeta primers. The protocol was immunoSEQ multiplex PCR, while the TCRdb copy is restricted to in-frame clones and leaves out a portion. Counted here are some 120,000 clones, about 80% occurring once; the ten biggest clones make up roughly 2.7%. Specimen: PBMCs. Receptors were obtained from a female donor in good health and CMV-seronegative.

The chain joins TRBV5-6 to TRBJ1-1; possible D gene TRBD1, 5 bases. Germline V gene lookup returns CDR1 SGHDT and CDR2 YYEEEE. Trimming removed 0 bases at V and 10 bases at J, with 13 bases between. CDR3 size: 13 residues. In nucleotides, the CDR3 is TGTGCCAGCAGCTTGGCGGGGGTCAGGCTAGCTTTCTTT. As protein: CASSLAGVRLAFF.

Written as DNA, the CDR3 is TGTGCCAGCAGCTTAGATTTAACAGCTCTAAGCTCCTACGAGCAGTACTTC. Translating gives CASSLDLTALSSYEQYF. The V gene is TRBV11-2, the J gene TRBJ2-7; D gene ambiguous. This CDR3 spans 17 amino acids. Germline lookup yields CDR1 SGHAT and CDR2 FQNNGV. Trimming took off 0 bases at V and 0 bases at J, with 15 bases between the two ends.

In its sample, this clone was seen once. The chain joins TRBV30 to TRBJ1-1; 8 bases are shared with TRBD1. This CDR3 contains 13 residues. With V trimmed by 3 bases and J by 0 bases, 0 bases remained unmatched. The V gene's germline CDR1 is GTSNPN and CDR2 SVGIG (reference sequence). As DNA, the CDR3 is TGTGCCTGGAGGGGACAGGTGAACACTGAAGCTTTCTTT. The encoded protein is CAWRGQVNTEAFF. The complete variable domain, with remaining parts taken from reference TRBV30 and TRBJ1-1, reads SQTIHQWPATLVQPVGSPLSLECTVEGTSNPNLYWYRQAAGRGLQLLFYSVGIGQISSEVPQNLSASRPQDRQFILSSKKLLLSDSGFYLCAWRGQVNTEAFFGQGTRLTVV.

The chain carries TRBV2 and TRBJ1-6; 7 positions match TRBD1. With V trimmed by 11 bases and J by 9 bases, 13 bases remained unmatched. The V gene's germline CDR1 is SNHLY and CDR2 FYNNEI. This CDR3 region has 14 residues. The CDR3 loop is CAGRFGTESSPLHF. CDR3 sequence (DNA): TGTGCCGGCCGTTTTGGGACAGAGAGTTCACCCCTCCACTTT. Full variable domain (remainder filled in from reference TRBV2 and TRBJ1-6): EPEVTQTPSHQVTQMGQEVILRCVPISNHLYFYWYRQILGQKVEFLVSFYNNEISEKSEIFDDQFSVERPDGSNFTLKIRSTKLEDSAMYFCAGRFGTESSPLHFGNGTRLTVT.

V usage is TRBV11-2 and J usage is TRBJ2-1; no clear D gene. Per germline, CDR1 SGHAT and CDR2 FQNNGV. Trimming removed 1 base from V and 6 bases from J, with 7 bases in between. There are 13 residues in the CDR3. CDR3 DNA sequence: TGTGCCAGCAGCTTAGGTGCGGCCAATGAGCAGTTCTTC. Residues: CASSLGAANEQFF. Together with reference TRBV11-2 and TRBJ2-1, the CDR3 gives the full variable domain: EAGVAQSPRYKIIEKRQSVAFWCNPISGHATLYWYQQILGQGPKLLIQFQNNGVVDDSQLPKDRFSAERLKGVDSTLKIQPAKLEDSAVYLCASSLGAANEQFFGPGTRLTVL.